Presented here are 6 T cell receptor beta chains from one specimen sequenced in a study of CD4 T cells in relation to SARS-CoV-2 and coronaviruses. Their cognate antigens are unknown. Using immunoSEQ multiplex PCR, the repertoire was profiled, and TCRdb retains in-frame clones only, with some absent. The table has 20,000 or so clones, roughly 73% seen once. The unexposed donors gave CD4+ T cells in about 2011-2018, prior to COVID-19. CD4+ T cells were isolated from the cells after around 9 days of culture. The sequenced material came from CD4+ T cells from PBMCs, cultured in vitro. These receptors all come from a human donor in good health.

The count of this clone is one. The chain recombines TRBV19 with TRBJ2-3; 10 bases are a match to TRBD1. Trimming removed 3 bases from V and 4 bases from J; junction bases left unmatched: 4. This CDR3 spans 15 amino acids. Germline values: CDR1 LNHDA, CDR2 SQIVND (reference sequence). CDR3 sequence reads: CASSMGQGIADTQYF. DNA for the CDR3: TGTGCCAGTAGTATGGGACAGGGGATCGCAGATACGCAGTATTTT.

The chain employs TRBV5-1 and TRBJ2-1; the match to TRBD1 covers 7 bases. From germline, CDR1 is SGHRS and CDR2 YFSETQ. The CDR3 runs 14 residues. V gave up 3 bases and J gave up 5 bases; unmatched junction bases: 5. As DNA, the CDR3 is TGCGCCAGCAGCTCTGGGACAGCGGACAATGAGCAGTTCTTC. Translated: CASSSGTADNEQFF.

The DNA of the CDR3 is TGCGCCAGCAGCTTGACTAGCGGGAACACCGGGGAGCTGTTTTTT. Amino acids: CASSLTSGNTGELFF. The gene calls are TRBV5-1 and TRBJ2-2; 8 nucleotides align to TRBD2. The CDR3 sequence is 15 residues long. V lost 1 base to trimming and J lost 1 base; unmatched junction nucleotides: 0. Germline V CDR1 and CDR2: SGHRS, YFSETQ.

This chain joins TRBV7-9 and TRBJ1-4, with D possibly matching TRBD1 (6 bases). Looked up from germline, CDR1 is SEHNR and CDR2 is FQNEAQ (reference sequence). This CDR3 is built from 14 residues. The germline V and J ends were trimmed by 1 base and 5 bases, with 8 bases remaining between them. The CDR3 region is CASSLDRANEKLFF. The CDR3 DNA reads TGTGCCAGCAGCTTAGACAGGGCGAATGAAAAACTGTTTTTT.

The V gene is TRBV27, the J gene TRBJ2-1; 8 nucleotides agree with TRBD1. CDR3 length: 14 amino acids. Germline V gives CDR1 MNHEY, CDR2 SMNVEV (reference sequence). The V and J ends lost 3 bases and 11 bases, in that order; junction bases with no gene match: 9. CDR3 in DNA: TGTGCCAGCAGTTTCCTGCAGGGGGCGACTAAGCAGTTCTTC. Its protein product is CASSFLQGATKQFF.

CDR3 in DNA: TGCAGTGCTAGTCTATCCGGGACTAGGGGCAGGGGTGAGCAGTTCTTC. Its protein product is CSASLSGTRGRGEQFF. This chain joins TRBV20-1 and TRBJ2-1, with TRBD2 matching 8 bases. The CDR3 spans 16 residues. V lost 3 bases to trimming and J lost 9 bases; unmatched junction nucleotides: 16. Germline CDR1 DFQATT, CDR2 SNEGSKA (reference sequence).